Shown below are 8 T cell receptor beta chains from a single sample sequenced in a study of cytomegalovirus exposure and HLA in healthy donors. The PCR was carried out with 60 Vbeta primers and 13 Jbeta primers. Some clones are missing from TCRdb's copy, which holds only in-frame ones; the method was immunoSEQ multiplex PCR. This repertoire shows 90,000 or so clones, 82% found once; its top ten account for approximately 3.8%. Sequencing input: PBMCs. All receptors derive from a man aged 45-60 years in good health and CMV-seronegative.

The chain employs TRBV5-1 and TRBJ1-2, with D perhaps matching TRBD1 (5 bases). Germline V lookup: CDR1 SGHRS, CDR2 YFSETQ. The CDR3 has 15 residues. The V gene lost 0 bases and the J gene lost 3 bases, with 12 bases spanning the gap. The CDR3 nucleotides read TGCGCCAGCAGCTTGGCCTCCGGCAGGGACTATGGCTACACCTTC. Translating it yields CASSLASGRDYGYTF.

The rearrangement uses TRBV7-2 and TRBJ2-7; TRBD1 agrees at 7 bases. This CDR3 region has 14 residues. The V and J ends lost 7 bases and 6 bases, in that order; junction bases with no gene match: 12. Germline assignment: CDR1 SGHTA and CDR2 FQGNSA. The CDR3 DNA is TGTGCCAGCAACGAAAGACAGGGTTTGGTCGAGCAGTACTTC. Its protein is CASNERQGLVEQYF.

This clone was picked up a small number of times. The chain has TRBV4-3 and TRBJ1-3, with D perhaps TRBD1 (5 bases). The CDR3 extends over 17 amino acids. Per germline, CDR1 LGHNA and CDR2 YSLEER. Trimming removed 1 base from V and 1 base from J, with 14 bases in between. The CDR3 DNA reads TGCGCCAGCAGCCAAGGACTTCAGGGCCGGTCTGGAAACACCATATATTTT. Amino acid sequence: CASSQGLQGRSGNTIYF.

The J gene is TRBJ2-2, the V gene TRBV7-3; TRBD2 matches 8 bases. The germline gives CDR1 SGHTA, CDR2 FQGTGA. The CDR3 length is 15 residues. V was pared by 4 bases and J by 1 base, with 2 bases of the junction left unmatched. The chain's CDR3 is CASSSTSVNTGELFF. Here the CDR3 DNA reads TGTGCCAGCAGCTCGACTAGCGTGAACACCGGGGAGCTGTTTTTT.

The chain has TRBV19 and TRBJ1-4; 8 positions agree with TRBD1. Germline CDR1 reads LNHDA; CDR2 reads SQIVND (reference sequence). Germline trimming cut 7 bases from V and 4 bases from J; bases unmatched to any gene: 8. The CDR3 consists of 15 residues. The CDR3 DNA sequence: TGTGCCAGTAATCACCCAGGGGGCTTTAATGAAAAACTGTTTTTT. Translating it yields CASNHPGGFNEKLFF.

The V and J genes are TRBV7-2 and TRBJ2-1; D call uncertain. The germline V gene has CDR1 SGHTA and CDR2 FQGNSA. Deletions cut 5 bases from V and 4 bases from J, with 18 bases between. There are 16 residues in the CDR3. The CDR3 sequence is CASSPIRVLVYNEQFF. CDR3 nucleotide sequence: TGTGCCAGCAGCCCTATCCGGGTCCTGGTTTACAATGAGCAGTTCTTC.

V usage is TRBV27 and J usage is TRBJ2-7; a weak D match, TRBD1 (5 bases). Per germline, CDR1 MNHEY and CDR2 SMNVEV (reference sequence). Trimming shortened V by 6 bases and J by 7 bases, and 13 bases separated the two germline ends. This CDR3 contains 12 residues. Here the CDR3 reads CASRGQGEEQYF. The CDR3 DNA follows: TGTGCCAGCAGGGGTCAAGGGGAAGAGCAGTACTTC.

The genes are TRBV9 and TRBJ2-5, with D maybe TRBD2 (7 bases). Germline V gives CDR1 SGDLS, CDR2 YYNGEE. The CDR3 has 16 residues. V lost 0 bases, J lost 5 bases, and 17 bases lay in between. The CDR3 nucleotides read TGTGCCAGCAGCGTAGAGGGGGGGGCCCCGGTCGAGACCCAGTACTTC. It specifies CASSVEGGAPVETQYF.